This T cell receptor (beta chain) was identified in a study of blood T cell repertoires in COVID-19. About the study: Whether acute or convalescent, the COVID-19 samples came from the United States, Italy and Spain.

Recruits, aged 18 to 89 years, lived in about two dozen US areas. The assay was immunoSEQ multiplex PCR, and TCRdb's table has in-frame clones only and misses some. The table shows 200,000 to 250,000 clones, with about 86% occurring only once. This receptor was obtained from a woman aged 45-60 years with acute COVID-19. Sequenced: PBMCs or T cells enriched from blood (not recorded which).

CDR3: CASSQDPGLAGAHYEQYF. DNA for the CDR3: TGCGCCAGCAGCCAGGACCCGGGACTAGCGGGGGCGCACTACGAGCAGTACTTC. The rearrangement uses TRBV4-3 and TRBJ2-7; 14 nucleotides align to TRBD2. Germline values: CDR1 LGHNA, CDR2 YSLEER. The CDR3 runs 18 residues. V was pared by 3 bases and J by 3 bases, with 10 bases of the junction left unmatched.